This is a list of T cell receptor beta chains from one sample in a study of cytomegalovirus exposure and HLA in healthy donors. Libraries were prepared by immunoSEQ multiplex PCR; TCRdb keeps only in-frame clonotypes and omits some of them. The data contain roughly 150,000 clones, approximately 80% of them seen just once; the ten biggest clones take up roughly 1.5%. The specimen was PBMCs. Every receptor here comes from a woman aged 18-30 years in good health and CMV-seronegative. The conserved cysteine and the conserved F or W are not part of the CDR3 here. Each record gives: CDR3 protein, V gene.

CDR3 protein: ASTGRDRGPGELF
V gene: TRBV5-1

CDR3 protein: ASSPTTGRLLQETQY
V gene: TRBV28

CDR3 protein: ASSLSGTSGTDTQY
V gene: TRBV5-1

CDR3 protein: ASRITGTGGPSGELF
V gene: TRBV5-1

CDR3 protein: ASGQGNEKLF
V gene: TRBV10-2

CDR3 protein: ASTPTGGPYEQY
V gene: TRBV21-1

CDR3 protein: ASRVAGGRTDTQY
V gene: TRBV2

CDR3 protein: ASNPEPGYNEQF
V gene: TRBV5-1

CDR3 protein: ASSGTATYEQY
V gene: TRBV28

CDR3 protein: ASSLQNQPQH
V gene: TRBV7-9

CDR3 protein: ASSSTGLALF
V gene: TRBV5-5

CDR3 protein: SVGRGTGANVLT
V gene: TRBV29-1

CDR3 protein: ASSVRTGLSNTEAF
V gene: TRBV5-1

CDR3 protein: ASSLVGRNTEAF
V gene: TRBV7-9

CDR3 protein: ASTRTGVRSNQPQH
V gene: TRBV19

CDR3 protein: ASSPEQGSGYT
V gene: TRBV19

CDR3 protein: ASSSPGTGVGKF
V gene: TRBV28

CDR3 protein: ASSESDYVGKLF
V gene: TRBV6-1

CDR3 protein: AWSVGGSGNTIY
V gene: TRBV30

CDR3 protein: ATSRDRTNYGYT
V gene: TRBV15

CDR3 protein: ASSGTVVRENTEAF
V gene: TRBV5-6

CDR3 protein: ASSDASGGPYNEQF
V gene: TRBV6-4

CDR3 protein: AWSVGGNSNQPQH
V gene: TRBV30

CDR3 protein: ASSMDRGDGRYGYT
V gene: TRBV19

CDR3 protein: AFGNNSPLH
V gene: TRBV30

CDR3 protein: ASSEAYGGTQPQH
V gene: TRBV6-1

CDR3 protein: ASSIGPRAGLLYNSPLH
V gene: TRBV19

CDR3 protein: ASSLWNREGEKLF
V gene: TRBV5-6

CDR3 protein: ASSELDRGTEAF
V gene: TRBV25-1

CDR3 protein: ASSASSDSGNTIY
V gene: TRBV19

CDR3 protein: ASSQDSGTSYEQY
V gene: TRBV4-2

CDR3 protein: ASSRYNEQF
V gene: TRBV28